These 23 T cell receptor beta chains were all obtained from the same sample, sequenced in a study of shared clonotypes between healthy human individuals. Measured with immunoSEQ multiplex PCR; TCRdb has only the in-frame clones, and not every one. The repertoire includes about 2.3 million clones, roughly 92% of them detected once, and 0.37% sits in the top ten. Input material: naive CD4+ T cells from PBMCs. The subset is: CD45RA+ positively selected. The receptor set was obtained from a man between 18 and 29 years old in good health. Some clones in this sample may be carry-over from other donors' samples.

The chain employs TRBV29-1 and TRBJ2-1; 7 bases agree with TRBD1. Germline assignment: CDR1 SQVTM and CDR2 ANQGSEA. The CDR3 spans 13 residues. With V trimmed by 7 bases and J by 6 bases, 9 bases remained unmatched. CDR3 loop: CSGQKGQRNEQFF. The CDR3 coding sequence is TGCAGCGGCCAGAAGGGACAGCGCAATGAGCAGTTCTTC.

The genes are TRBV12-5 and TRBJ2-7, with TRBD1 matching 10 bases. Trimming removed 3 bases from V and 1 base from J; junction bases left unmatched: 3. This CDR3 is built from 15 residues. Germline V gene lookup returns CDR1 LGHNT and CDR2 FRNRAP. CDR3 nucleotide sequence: TGTGCTAGTGGTTTTGTGGACAGGGGGTCCTACGAGCAGTACTTC. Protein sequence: CASGFVDRGSYEQYF.

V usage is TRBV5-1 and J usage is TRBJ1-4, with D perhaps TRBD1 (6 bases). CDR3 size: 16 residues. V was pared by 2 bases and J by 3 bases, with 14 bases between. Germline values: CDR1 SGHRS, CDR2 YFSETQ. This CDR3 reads CASSFSGAHSNEKLFF. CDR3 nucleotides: TGCGCCAGCAGCTTCTCAGGGGCCCACTCTAATGAAAAACTGTTTTTT.

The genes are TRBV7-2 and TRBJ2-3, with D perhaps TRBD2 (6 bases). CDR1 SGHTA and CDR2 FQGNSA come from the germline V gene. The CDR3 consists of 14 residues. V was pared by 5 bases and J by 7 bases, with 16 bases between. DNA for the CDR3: TGTGCCAGCAGCCCAGCCGGGACTCCGCATACGCAGTATTTT. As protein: CASSPAGTPHTQYF.

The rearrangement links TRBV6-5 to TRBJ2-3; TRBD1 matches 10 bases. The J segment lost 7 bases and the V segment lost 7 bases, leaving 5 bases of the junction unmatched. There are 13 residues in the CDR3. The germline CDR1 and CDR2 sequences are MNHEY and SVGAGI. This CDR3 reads CASTRQGANTQYF. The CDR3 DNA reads TGTGCCAGCACCCGACAGGGGGCGAATACGCAGTATTTT.

The CDR3 loop reads CASSPLGYQETQYF. The CDR3 coding sequence is TGTGCCAGCAGCCCCCTGGGCTACCAAGAGACCCAGTACTTC. J is TRBJ2-5 and V is TRBV7-9, with D unclear. Between the trimmed V and J ends, which lost 5 bases and 0 bases, there was a span of 10 bases. The CDR3 has 14 amino acids. Germline V gene sequence: CDR1 SEHNR, CDR2 FQNEAQ (reference sequence). Together with reference TRBV7-9 and TRBJ2-5, the CDR3 gives the full variable domain: DTGVSQNPRHKITKRGQNVTFRCDPISEHNRLYWYRQTLGQGPEFLTYFQNEAQLEKSRLLSDRFSAERPKGSFSTLEIQRTEQGDSAMYLCASSPLGYQETQYFGPGTRLLVL.

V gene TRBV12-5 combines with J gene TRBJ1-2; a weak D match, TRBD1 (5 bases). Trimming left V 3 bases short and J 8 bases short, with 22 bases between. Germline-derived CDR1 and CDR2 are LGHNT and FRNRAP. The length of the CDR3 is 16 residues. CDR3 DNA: TGTGCTAGTGGTTTCCTGACGGGGCAGGCTTTGGGCGGCTACACCTTC. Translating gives CASGFLTGQALGGYTF.

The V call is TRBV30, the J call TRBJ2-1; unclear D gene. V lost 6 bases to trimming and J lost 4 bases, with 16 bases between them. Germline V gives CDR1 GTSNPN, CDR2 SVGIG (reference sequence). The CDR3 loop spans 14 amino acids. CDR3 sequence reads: CACALLTGYNEQFF. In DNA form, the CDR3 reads TGTGCCTGCGCCCTTCTCACGGGTTACAATGAGCAGTTCTTC.

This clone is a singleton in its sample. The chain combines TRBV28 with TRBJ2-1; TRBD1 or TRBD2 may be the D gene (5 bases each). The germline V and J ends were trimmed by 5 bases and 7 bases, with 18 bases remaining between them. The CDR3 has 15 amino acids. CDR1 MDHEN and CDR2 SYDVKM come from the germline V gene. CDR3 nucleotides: TGTGCCAGCAGTCCACCCGAGGGGCGGCCTAATGAGCAGTTCTTC. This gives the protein CASSPPEGRPNEQFF.

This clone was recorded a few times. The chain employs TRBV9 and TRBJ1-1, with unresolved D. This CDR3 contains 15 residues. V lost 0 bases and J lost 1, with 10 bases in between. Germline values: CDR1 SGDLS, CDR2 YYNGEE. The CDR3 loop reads CASSVAVWGNTEAFF. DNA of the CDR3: TGTGCCAGCAGCGTAGCTGTATGGGGGAACACTGAAGCTTTCTTT.

The CDR3 region is CASSQEDRRGSKGYTF. CDR3 nucleotides: TGTGCCAGCAGCCAAGAGGACAGGAGGGGCTCTAAGGGCTACACCTTC. The chain is built from TRBV4-2 and TRBJ1-2, with TRBD1 matching over 7 bases. Germline V lookup: CDR1 LGHNA, CDR2 YNFKEQ. After removal of 0 bases from V and 8 bases from J, the junction contained 12 bases not matched to a gene. This CDR3 contains 16 residues.

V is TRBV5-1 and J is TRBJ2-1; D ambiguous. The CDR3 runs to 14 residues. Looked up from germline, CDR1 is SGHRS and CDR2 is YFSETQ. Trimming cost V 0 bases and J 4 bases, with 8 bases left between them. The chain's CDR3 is CASSLAITYNEQFF. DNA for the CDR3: TGCGCCAGCAGCTTGGCCATAACGTACAATGAGCAGTTCTTC.

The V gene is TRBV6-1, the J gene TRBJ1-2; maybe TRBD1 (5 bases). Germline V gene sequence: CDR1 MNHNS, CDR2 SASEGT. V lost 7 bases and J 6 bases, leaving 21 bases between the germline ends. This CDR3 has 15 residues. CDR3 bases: TGTGCCAGCATTCTAACCCCAGGGTACGGCGATGGCTACACCTTC. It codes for CASILTPGYGDGYTF.

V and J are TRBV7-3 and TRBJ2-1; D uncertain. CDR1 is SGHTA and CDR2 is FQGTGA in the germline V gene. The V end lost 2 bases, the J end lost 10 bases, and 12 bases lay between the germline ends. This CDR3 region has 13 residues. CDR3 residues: CASSLGFPLEQFF. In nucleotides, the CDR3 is TGTGCCAGCAGCTTAGGGTTTCCTTTAGAGCAGTTCTTC.

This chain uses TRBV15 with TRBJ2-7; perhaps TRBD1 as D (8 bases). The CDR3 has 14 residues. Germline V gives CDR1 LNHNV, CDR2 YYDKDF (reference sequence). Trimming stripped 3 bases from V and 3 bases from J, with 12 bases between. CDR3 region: CATSSYRGGYEQYF. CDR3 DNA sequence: TGTGCCACCAGCAGCTACAGGGGGGGCTACGAGCAGTACTTC.

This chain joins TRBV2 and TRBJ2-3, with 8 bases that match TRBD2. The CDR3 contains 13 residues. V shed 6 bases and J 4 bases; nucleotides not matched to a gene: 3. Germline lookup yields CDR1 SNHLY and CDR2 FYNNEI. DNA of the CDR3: TGTGCCAGCAGCTCGGGGGGGGCAGATACGCAGTATTTT. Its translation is CASSSGGADTQYF.

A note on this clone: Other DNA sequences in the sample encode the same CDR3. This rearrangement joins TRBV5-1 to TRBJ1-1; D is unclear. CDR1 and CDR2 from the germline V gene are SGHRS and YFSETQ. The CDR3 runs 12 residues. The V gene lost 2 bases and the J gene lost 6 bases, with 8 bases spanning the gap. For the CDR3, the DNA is TGCGCCAGCAGCTTAAAAGGCGCTGAAGCTTTCTTT. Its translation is CASSLKGAEAFF.

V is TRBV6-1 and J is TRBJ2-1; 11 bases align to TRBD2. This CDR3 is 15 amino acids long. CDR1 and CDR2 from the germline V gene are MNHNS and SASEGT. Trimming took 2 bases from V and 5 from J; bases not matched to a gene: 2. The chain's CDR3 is CASSETSGGDNEQFF. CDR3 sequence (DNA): TGTGCCAGCAGTGAAACTAGCGGGGGTGACAATGAGCAGTTCTTC.

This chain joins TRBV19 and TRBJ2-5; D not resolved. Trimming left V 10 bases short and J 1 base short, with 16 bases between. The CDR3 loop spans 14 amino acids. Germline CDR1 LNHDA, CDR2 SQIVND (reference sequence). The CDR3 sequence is CATRPSGSQETQYF. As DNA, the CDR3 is TGTGCCACCCGACCCAGTGGTAGCCAAGAGACCCAGTACTTC.

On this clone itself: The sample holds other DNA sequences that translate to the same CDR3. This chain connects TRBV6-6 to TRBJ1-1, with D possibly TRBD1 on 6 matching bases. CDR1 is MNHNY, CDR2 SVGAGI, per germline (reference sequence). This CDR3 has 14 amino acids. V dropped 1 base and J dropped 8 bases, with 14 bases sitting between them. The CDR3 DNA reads TGTGCCAGCAGTTACTTACAGGGTGTGGGAGAAGCTTTCTTT. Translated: CASSYLQGVGEAFF.

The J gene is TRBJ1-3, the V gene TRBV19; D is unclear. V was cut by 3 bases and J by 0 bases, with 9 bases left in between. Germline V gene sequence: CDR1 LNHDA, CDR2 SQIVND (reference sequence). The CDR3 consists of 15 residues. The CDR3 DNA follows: TGTGCCAGTAGTATCGGAGGGCCCTCTGGAAACACCATATATTTT. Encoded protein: CASSIGGPSGNTIYF.

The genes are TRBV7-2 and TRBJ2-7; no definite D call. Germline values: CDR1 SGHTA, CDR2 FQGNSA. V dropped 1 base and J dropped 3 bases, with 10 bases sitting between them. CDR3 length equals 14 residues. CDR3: CASSLGILNYEQYF. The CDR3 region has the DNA TGTGCCAGCAGCTTAGGTATACTCAACTACGAGCAGTACTTC. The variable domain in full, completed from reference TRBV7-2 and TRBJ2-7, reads GAGVSQSPSNKVTEKGKDVELRCDPISGHTALYWYRQSLGQGLEFLIYFQGNSAPDKSGLPSDRFSAERTGGSVSTLTIQRTQQEDSAVYLCASSLGILNYEQYFGPGTRLTVT.

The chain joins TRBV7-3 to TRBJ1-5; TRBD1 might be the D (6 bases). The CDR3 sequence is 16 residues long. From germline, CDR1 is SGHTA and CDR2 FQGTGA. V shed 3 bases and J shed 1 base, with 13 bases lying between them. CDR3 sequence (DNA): TGTGCCAGCAGCTTTGGGGGCGCGGGGAGCAATCAGCCCCAGCATTTT. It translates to CASSFGGAGSNQPQHF.